The clone carrying this T cell receptor beta chain was observed a handful of times. Its antigen remains unknown. At one end the junction does not follow the germline gene, possibly because of a read error. The read falls 3 residues short of the CDR3 end, and the missing part is taken from the germline J gene. Sequenced by immunoSEQ multiplex PCR; TCRdb stores in-frame clones only, minus some. This repertoire lists tens of thousands of clones without singletons; 2% to 2.5% sits in the top ten. The sample is drawn from a study of T cell clonality in common variable immunodeficiency. General study results and limits: CVID subjects had higher TCRbeta clonality than healthy controls, most marked in about a third. Patient heterogeneity in the CVID cohort limited correlations between repertoire features and clinical complications.

This CDR3 comprises 14 residues. Germline CDR1 and CDR2: KGHSH and LQKENI. This TCR was recovered from a person between 18 and 70 years old in good health. The sequenced sample consisted of peripheral blood mononuclear cells. The rearrangement links TRBV18 to TRBJ2-7, with D tentatively TRBD1 (6 bases). The CDR3 loop is CASSPGGGFYEQYF. CDR3 DNA (partial): TGTGCTAGCTCACCGGGTGGGGGCTTCTACGAG.